The clone carrying this T cell receptor beta chain has ten or more counts. Its specificity is unknown. V was pared by 1 base and J by 4 bases, with 5 bases of the junction left unmatched. CDR1 LGHDT and CDR2 YNNKEL come from the germline V gene (reference sequence). The CDR3 has 16 residues. This entry comes from a study of spatial heterogeneity in lung cancer. Turning to the study itself: Alpha-chain sequences were consistently detected in smaller numbers than beta-chain sequences. An average of more than ten raw reads was observed per unique TCR and UMI combination. General study points: Among blood samples, ubiquitous expanded tumor TCRs appeared more at resection than at follow-up.

TCRdb processed the 5' RACE reads anew with MiXCR; each CDR3 protein has one entry. The sample includes approximately 49,000 distinct CDR3 sequences, less than 6% of them seen just once. Documented time point: sample taken at primary tumor resection. Unsorted samples of tumor, nontumor lung or frozen PBMC had their whole RNA sequenced. Approximately 70 TRACERx patients with early, untreated non-small cell lung cancer donated samples. The V and J genes are TRBV3-1 and TRBJ1-4; 8 nucleotides match TRBD1. The origin of this receptor is a male donor with early-stage non-small cell lung cancer. Sequenced material: PBMCs, taken at surgery. CDR3: CASSQGTGTSNEKLFF. The CDR3 bases are TGTGCCAGCAGCCAAGGGACAGGGACCAGTAATGAAAAACTGTTTTTT.